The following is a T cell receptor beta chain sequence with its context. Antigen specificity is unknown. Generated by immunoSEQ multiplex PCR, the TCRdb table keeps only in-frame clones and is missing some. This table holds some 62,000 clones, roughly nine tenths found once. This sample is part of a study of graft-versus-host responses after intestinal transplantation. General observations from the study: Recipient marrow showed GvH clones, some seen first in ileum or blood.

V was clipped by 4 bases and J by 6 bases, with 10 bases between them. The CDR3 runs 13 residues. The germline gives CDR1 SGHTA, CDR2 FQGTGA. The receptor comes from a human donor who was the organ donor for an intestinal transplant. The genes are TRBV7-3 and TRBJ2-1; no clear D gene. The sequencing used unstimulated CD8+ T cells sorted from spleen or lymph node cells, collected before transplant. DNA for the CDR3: TGTGCCAGCAGCTCTCTACCGCTCAATGAGCAGTTCTTC. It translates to CASSSLPLNEQFF. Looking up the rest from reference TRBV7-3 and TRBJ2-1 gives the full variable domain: GAGVSQTPSNKVTEKGKYVELRCDPISGHTALYWYRQSLGQGPEFLIYFQGTGAADDSGLPNDRFFAVRPEGSVSTLKIQRTERGDSAVYLCASSSLPLNEQFFGPGTRLTVL.